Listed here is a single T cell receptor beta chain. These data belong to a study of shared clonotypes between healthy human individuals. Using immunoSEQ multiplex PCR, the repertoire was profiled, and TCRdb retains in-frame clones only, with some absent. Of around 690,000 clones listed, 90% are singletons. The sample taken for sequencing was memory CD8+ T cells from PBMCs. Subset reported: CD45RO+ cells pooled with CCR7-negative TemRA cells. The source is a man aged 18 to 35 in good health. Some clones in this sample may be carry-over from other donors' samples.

The CDR3 is CASEGTNPTDTQYF. As DNA, the CDR3 is TGTGCCAGCGAAGGGACAAACCCTACAGATACGCAGTATTTT. This chain links TRBV5-4 with TRBJ2-3; a weak D match, TRBD1 (6 bases). Germline CDR1 is SGHNT and CDR2 is YYREEE (reference sequence). The ends were cut back, 7 bases at V and 3 bases at J, with 15 bases in the middle. The CDR3 covers 14 residues.